The source of this TCR beta chain is a study of cytomegalovirus exposure and HLA in healthy donors. Whole-study context: A subsequent analysis reported that the roughly 120 validation repertoires were produced on the same platform that had also been used for the 600 to 800 first-cohort repertoires. Study outcomes and limitations: The classifier reportedly diagnosed cytomegalovirus status with high specificity and sensitivity.

Worth noting for this clone: Its specificity is unknown.

The assay was immunoSEQ multiplex PCR, and TCRdb's table has in-frame clones only and misses some. The data contain 100,000 to 150,000 clones, nearly 90% of them singletons. Trimming left V 0 bases short and J 7 bases short, with 12 bases between. CDR3 length equals 14 residues. Germline assignment: CDR1 LNHDA and CDR2 SQIVND (reference sequence). The sample taken for sequencing was PBMCs. The receptor was isolated from a woman aged 18-35 years in good health and CMV-seronegative. This chain links TRBV19 with TRBJ1-1; D is ambiguous. The CDR3 here is CASSIDGGLVEAFF. CDR3 coding DNA: TGTGCCAGTAGTATAGATGGAGGGCTAGTTGAAGCTTTCTTT.